These 6 T cell receptor beta chains were all obtained from the same sample, sequenced in a study of blood T cell repertoires in COVID-19. The data were produced by immunoSEQ multiplex PCR, yet TCRdb's version contains in-frame clones alone and is incomplete. The sample consists of tens of thousands of clones, 83% of them appearing once. Sequenced material: peripheral blood. All receptors derive from a woman of 80 years or more with active or convalescent COVID-19.

This clone appeared a single time. The chain is built from TRBV28 and TRBJ2-3, with D maybe TRBD2 (5 bases). Germline-derived CDR1 and CDR2 are MDHEN and SYDVKM. The V end lost 7 bases, the J end lost 4 bases, and 12 bases lay between the germline ends. The CDR3 spans 13 residues. CDR3: CASNSGFPDTQYF. The CDR3 DNA sequence: TGTGCCAGCAATTCGGGGTTCCCAGATACGCAGTATTTT.

The rearrangement joins TRBV7-3 to TRBJ2-3; TRBD2 is a possible D gene (6 bases). The CDR3 is 15 amino acids. The ends were cut back, 2 bases at V and 4 bases at J, with 13 bases in the middle. The germline CDR1 and CDR2 sequences are SGHTA and FQGTGA. The DNA of the CDR3 is TGTGCCAGCAGCTTATCGCCTAGCGAGGCAGATACGCAGTATTTT. Translated: CASSLSPSEADTQYF.

V is TRBV28 and J is TRBJ2-7, with 8 bases aligning to TRBD1. Germline lookup yields CDR1 MDHEN and CDR2 SYDVKM. The CDR3 has 12 amino acids. With V trimmed by 5 bases and J by 6 bases, 3 bases remained unmatched. Here the CDR3 reads CASSGQGLEQYF. In DNA form, the CDR3 reads TGTGCCAGCAGTGGACAGGGCCTCGAGCAGTACTTC.

V is TRBV28 and J is TRBJ1-1; D is unclear. In germline, CDR1 is MDHEN, CDR2 SYDVKM. The CDR3 spans 14 residues. The V and J ends lost 7 bases and 7 bases respectively, with 19 bases between them. The DNA for the CDR3 is TGTGCCAGCAATCATGACTCTTACCTCAGTGAAGCTTTCTTT. As protein: CASNHDSYLSEAFF. Looking up the rest from reference TRBV28 and TRBJ1-1 gives the full variable domain: DVKVTQSSRYLVKRTGEKVFLECVQDMDHENMFWYRQDPGLGLRLIYFSYDVKMKEKGDIPEGYSVSREKKERFSLILESASTNQTSMYLCASNHDSYLSEAFFGQGTRLTVV.

The chain recombines TRBV6-5 with TRBJ1-5, with D hard to call. Trimming shortened V by 7 bases and J by 3 bases, and 16 bases separated the two germline ends. Germline CDR1 is MNHEY and CDR2 is SVGAGI. There are 15 residues in the CDR3. CDR3 coding DNA: TGTGCCAGCACCAACCTAGGAACCCTCAATCAGCCCCAGCATTTT. Translated: CASTNLGTLNQPQHF.

This clone was counted between two and nine times. This same CDR3 is encoded by further DNA sequences in the sample. V gene TRBV7-8 combines with J gene TRBJ1-2; 7 bases match TRBD1. V lost 5 bases to trimming and J lost 2 bases; unmatched junction nucleotides: 2. Germline values: CDR1 SGHVS, CDR2 FQNEAQ. The CDR3 loop spans 13 amino acids. The CDR3 DNA is TGTGCCAGCAGCCCGGACAGGAACTATGGCTACACCTTC. This codes for CASSPDRNYGYTF. The full variable domain, in which reference TRBV7-8 and TRBJ1-2 provide the parts outside the CDR3, is GAGVSQSPRYKVAKRGQDVALRCDPISGHVSLFWYQQALGQGPEFLTYFQNEAQLDKSGLPSDRFFAERPEGSVSTLKIQRTQQEDSAVYLCASSPDRNYGYTFGSGTRLTVV.